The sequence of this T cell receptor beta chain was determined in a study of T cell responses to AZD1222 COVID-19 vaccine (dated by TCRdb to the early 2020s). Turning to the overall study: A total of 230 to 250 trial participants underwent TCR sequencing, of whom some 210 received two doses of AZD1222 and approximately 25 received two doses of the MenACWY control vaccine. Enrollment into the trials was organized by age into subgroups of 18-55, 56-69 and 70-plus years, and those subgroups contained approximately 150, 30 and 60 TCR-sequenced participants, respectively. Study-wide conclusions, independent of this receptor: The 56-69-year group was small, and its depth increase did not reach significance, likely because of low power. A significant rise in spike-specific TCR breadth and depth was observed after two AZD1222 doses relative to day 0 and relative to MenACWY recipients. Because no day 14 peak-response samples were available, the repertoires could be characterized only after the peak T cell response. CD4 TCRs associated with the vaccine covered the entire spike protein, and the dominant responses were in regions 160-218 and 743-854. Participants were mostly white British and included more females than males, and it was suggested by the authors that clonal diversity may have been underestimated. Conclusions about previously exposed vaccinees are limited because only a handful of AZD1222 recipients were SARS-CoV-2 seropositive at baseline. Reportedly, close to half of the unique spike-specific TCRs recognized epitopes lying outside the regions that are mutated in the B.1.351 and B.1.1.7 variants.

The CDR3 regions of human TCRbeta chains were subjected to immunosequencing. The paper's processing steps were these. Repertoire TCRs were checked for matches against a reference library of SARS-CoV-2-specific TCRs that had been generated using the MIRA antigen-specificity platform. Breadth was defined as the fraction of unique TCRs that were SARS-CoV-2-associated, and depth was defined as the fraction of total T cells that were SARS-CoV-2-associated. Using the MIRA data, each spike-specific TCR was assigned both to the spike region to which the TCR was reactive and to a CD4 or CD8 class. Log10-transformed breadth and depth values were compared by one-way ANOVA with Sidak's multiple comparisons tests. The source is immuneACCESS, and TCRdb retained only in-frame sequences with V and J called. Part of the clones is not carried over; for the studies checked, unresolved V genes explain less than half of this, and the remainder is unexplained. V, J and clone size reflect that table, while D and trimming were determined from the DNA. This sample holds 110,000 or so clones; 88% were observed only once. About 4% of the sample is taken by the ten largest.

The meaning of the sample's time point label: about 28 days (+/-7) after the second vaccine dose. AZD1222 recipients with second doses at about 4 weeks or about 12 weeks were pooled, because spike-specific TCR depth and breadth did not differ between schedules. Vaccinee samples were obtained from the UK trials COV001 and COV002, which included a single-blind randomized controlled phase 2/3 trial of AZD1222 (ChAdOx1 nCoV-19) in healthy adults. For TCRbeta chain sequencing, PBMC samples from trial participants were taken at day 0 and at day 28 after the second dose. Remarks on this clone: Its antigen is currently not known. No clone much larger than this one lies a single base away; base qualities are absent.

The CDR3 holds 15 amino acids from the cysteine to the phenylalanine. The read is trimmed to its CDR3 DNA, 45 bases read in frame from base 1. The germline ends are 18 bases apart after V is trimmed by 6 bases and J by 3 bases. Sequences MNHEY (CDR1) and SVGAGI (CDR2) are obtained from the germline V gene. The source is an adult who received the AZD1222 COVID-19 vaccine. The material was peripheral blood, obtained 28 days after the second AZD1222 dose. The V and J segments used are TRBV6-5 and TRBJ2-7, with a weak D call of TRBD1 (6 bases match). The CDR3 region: CASRSLPGQFYEQYF. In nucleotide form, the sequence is TGTGCCAGCAGGTCCCTCCCGGGACAATTCTACGAGCAGTACTTC.